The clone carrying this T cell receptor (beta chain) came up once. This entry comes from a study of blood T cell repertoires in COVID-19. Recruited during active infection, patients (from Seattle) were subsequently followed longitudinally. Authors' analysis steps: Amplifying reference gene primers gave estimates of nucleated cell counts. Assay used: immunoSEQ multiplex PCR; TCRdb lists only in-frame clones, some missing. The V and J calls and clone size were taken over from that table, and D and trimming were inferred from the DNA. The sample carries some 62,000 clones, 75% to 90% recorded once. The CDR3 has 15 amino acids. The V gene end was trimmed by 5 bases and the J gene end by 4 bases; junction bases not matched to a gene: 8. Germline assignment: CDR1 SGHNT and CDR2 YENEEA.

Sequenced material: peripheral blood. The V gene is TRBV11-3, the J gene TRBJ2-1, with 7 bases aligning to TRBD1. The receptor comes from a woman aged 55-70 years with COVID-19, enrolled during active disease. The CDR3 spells CASSKTPGQYNEQFF. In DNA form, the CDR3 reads TGTGCCAGCAGCAAGACCCCGGGACAGTACAATGAGCAGTTCTTC.